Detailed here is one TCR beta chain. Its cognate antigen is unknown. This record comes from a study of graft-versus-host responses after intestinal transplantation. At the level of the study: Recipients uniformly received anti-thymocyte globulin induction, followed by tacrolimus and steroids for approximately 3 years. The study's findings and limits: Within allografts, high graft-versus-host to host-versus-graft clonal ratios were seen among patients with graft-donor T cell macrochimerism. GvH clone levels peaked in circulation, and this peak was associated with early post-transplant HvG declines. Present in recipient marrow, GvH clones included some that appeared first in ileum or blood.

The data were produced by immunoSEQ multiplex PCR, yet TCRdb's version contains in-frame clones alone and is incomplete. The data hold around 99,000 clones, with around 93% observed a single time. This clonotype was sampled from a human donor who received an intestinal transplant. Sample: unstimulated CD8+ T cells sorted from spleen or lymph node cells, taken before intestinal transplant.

The CDR3 loop reads CASSRPETGYEQYF. The CDR3 DNA reads TGTGCCAGCAGTCGGCCCGAGACGGGCTACGAGCAGTACTTC. The chain joins TRBV6-5 to TRBJ2-7; no reliable D call. This CDR3 spans 14 amino acids. The V end lost 5 bases, the J end lost 3 bases, and 14 bases lay between the germline ends. Germline V lookup: CDR1 MNHEY, CDR2 SVGAGI.